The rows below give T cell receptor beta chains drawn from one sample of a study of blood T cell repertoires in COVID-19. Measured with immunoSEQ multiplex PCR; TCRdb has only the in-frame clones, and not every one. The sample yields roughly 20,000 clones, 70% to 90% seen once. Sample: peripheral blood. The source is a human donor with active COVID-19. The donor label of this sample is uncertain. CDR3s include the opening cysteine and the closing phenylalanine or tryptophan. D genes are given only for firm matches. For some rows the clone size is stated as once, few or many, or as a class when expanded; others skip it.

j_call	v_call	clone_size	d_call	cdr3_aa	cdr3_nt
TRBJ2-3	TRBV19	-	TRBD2	CASSKRLAASTDTQYF	TGTGCCAGTAGTAAAAGACTAGCGGCTAGCACAGATACGCAGTATTTT
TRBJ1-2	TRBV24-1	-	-	CATSDLPSQGYGYTF	TGTGCCACCAGTGATTTGCCCTCGCAGGGGTATGGCTACACCTTC
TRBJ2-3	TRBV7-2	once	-	CASSLAAQDTQYF	TGTGCCAGCAGCTTAGCGGCCCAGGATACGCAGTATTTT
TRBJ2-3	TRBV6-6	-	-	CASSRGGGSTSTDTQYF	TGTGCCAGCAGTCGTGGTGGGGGGTCCACTAGCACAGATACGCAGTATTTT
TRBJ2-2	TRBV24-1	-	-	CATSAGDSNTGELFF	TGTGCCACCAGTGCCGGGGACTCTAACACCGGGGAGCTGTTTTTT
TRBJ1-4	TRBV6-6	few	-	CASSSAVGRLNEKLFF	TGTGCCAGCAGTTCCGCCGTTGGCCGCCTTAATGAAAAACTGTTTTTT
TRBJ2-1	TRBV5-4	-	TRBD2	CASSPDGTTYNEQFF	TGTGCCAGCAGCCCCGACGGGACTACCTACAATGAGCAGTTCTTC
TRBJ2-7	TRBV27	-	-	CASSQNQGYEQYF	TGTGCCAGCAGCCAAAATCAGGGCTACGAGCAGTACTTC
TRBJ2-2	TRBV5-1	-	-	CASRQGTPGELFF	TGCGCCAGCCGTCAGGGTACCCCCGGGGAGCTGTTTTTT
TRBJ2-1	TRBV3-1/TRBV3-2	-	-	CASSRRSPYNEQFF	TGTGCCAGCAGCCGGAGGTCCCCCTACAATGAGCAGTTCTTC
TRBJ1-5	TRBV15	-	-	CATSRDLRSGVGQPQHF	TGTGCCACCAGCAGAGATCTCCGGTCCGGGGTCGGTCAGCCCCAGCATTTT
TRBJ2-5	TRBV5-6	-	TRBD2	CASSLGPTSGYETQYF	TGTGCCAGCAGCTTGGGGCCGACTAGCGGTTACGAGACCCAGTACTTC
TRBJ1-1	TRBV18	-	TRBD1	CASSPLTGANTEAFF	TGTGCCAGCTCACCACTGACAGGGGCCAACACTGAAGCTTTCTTT
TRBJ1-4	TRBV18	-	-	CASSPPVGRGEKLFF	TGTGCCAGCTCACCACCGGTAGGGAGAGGCGAAAAACTGTTTTTT
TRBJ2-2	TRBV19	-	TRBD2	CASSSGLAGTGELFF	TGTGCCAGTAGTTCGGGACTAGCGGGCACCGGGGAGCTGTTTTTT
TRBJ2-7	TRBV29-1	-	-	CSVEDGAGGDEQYF	TGCAGCGTTGAGGATGGCGCGGGCGGTGACGAGCAGTACTTC
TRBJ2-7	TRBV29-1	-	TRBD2	CSVEGLAGGEQYF	TGCAGCGTTGAAGGGTTAGCGGGAGGAGAGCAGTACTTC
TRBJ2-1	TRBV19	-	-	CASSNGGYNEQFF	TGTGCCAGTAGTAACGGGGGTTACAATGAGCAGTTCTTC
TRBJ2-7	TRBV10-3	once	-	CASRLRYEQYF	TGTGCCTCCAGGCTCCGATACGAGCAGTACTTC
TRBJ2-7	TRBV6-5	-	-	CASSYPQAREQYF	TGTGCCAGCAGTTATCCCCAGGCCAGGGAGCAGTACTTC